These 3 T cell receptor beta chains came from one sample sequenced in a study of blood T cell repertoires in COVID-19. The repertoire was sequenced with immunoSEQ multiplex PCR; TCRdb's copy has only in-frame clones and lacks some. The data hold approximately 200,000 clones, with 94% observed a single time. Sequencing was performed on peripheral blood. These receptors all come from a man aged 30 to 45 with COVID-19, enrolled during active disease.

This clone was picked up a small number of times. V and J are TRBV5-5 and TRBJ2-7; a possible D gene is TRBD2 (5 bases). The V gene's germline CDR1 is SGHKS and CDR2 YYEKEE (reference sequence). V gave up 0 bases and J gave up 3 bases, with 10 bases separating them. The CDR3 is made up of 14 amino acids. The CDR3 region is CASSLGRFDYEQYF. CDR3 bases: TGTGCCAGCAGCTTGGGGAGGTTCGACTACGAGCAGTACTTC.

The CDR3 DNA is TGTGCCAGTAGTAGGGGAAGCGGGGACCACTCCTACAATGAGCAGTTCTTC. This sequence encodes CASSRGSGDHSYNEQFF. The chain recombines TRBV19 with TRBJ2-1; 7 bases fit TRBD2. Trimming at V came to 4 bases and at J to 0 bases, leaving 9 bases not matched to a gene. The CDR3 has 17 residues. In germline, CDR1 is LNHDA, CDR2 SQIVND (reference sequence).

The rearrangement links TRBV11-2 to TRBJ1-1; D perhaps matches TRBD1 (6 bases). Germline V gives CDR1 SGHAT, CDR2 FQNNGV. The CDR3 spans 18 residues. Trimming cost V 2 bases and J 1 base, with 20 bases left between them. CDR3 DNA sequence: TGTGCCAGCAGCTTAAGATCGCCAGGGGTTAGAGGGAACACTGAAGCTTTCTTT. Translating it yields CASSLRSPGVRGNTEAFF.